This section outlines one TCR beta chain sequence together with its context. Its antigen target is currently unknown. Base-call qualities are not available, and no considerably larger clone is one nucleotide away. The data belong to a study of control samples from healthy donors and cancer patients (dated by TCRdb to about 2020). Relative to germline, V is missing 4 bases and J is missing 0 bases, with 9 bases of the junction outside any gene match. Looking up the germline V gene yields CDR1 MGHRA and CDR2 YSYEKL. The CDR3 contains 18 residues, cysteine and phenylalanine counted. Only the CDR3 region is kept as DNA, spanning 54 bases read in frame from base 1. Libraries were made using the immunoSEQ multiplex PCR assay. In its TCRdb copy, this immuneACCESS table keeps in-frame sequences only and misses some clones. Where compared with another copy, unresolved V genes explain less than half of these, and the others have no known cause. This sample has around 96,000 clones in its table, and 90% to 95% of those were observed once. The ten largest clones take up 8% of the sample.

This receptor was obtained from a man between 18 and 35 years old in good health. The sequence joins TRBV4-1 to TRBJ1-5; 10 of the junction bases match TRBD1. Sequenced sample: blood. The nucleotide sequence reads as follows: TGCGCCAGCAGCCCCTTCCGGACAGGGGGGAATAGCAATCAGCCCCAGCATTTT. This codes for CASSPFRTGGNSNQPQHF.